A selection of T cell receptor beta chains follows, all from one sample in a study of human T cells and chemical hapten exposure. TCRdb re-called the RACE reads with MiXCR, one entry per CDR3 protein. The sample comprises under 100,000 distinct CDR3 sequences, 8.5% of which are singletons, and 2.6% rests with the top ten. Sequencing was performed on whole blood, taken in connection with sensitization to the hapten diphenylcyclopropenone (DPC). The receptors originated from a man aged 40-49 years with alopecia areata. Some clones in this sample may be carry-over from other donors' samples. CDR3s include the opening cysteine and the closing phenylalanine or tryptophan. The D gene is left open where the match is weak. Some rows mark clone size as missing; the rest say once, few, many or name a class of expanded clone.

TRBJ2-5,TRBV7-2,TRBD2,NA,TGTGCCAGCAGCCCAAACCGGCTAGCGGGGGACGAGACCCAGTACTTC,CASSPNRLAGDETQYF
TRBJ2-5,TRBV7-9,NA,many,TGTGCCAGCAGCTTGTCCGGAGGACAAGAGACCCAGTACTTC,CASSLSGGQETQYF
TRBJ2-1,TRBV29-1,TRBD1,few,TGCAGCGTGAAGCACGGAGCAGGGGGCGCTTACAATGAGCAGTTCTTC,CSVKHGAGGAYNEQFF
TRBJ2-4,TRBV3-1,NA,many,TGTGCCAGCAGTCGCAGGGGGGCATACATTCAGTACTTC,CASSRRGAYIQYF
TRBJ2-5,TRBV6-5,TRBD2,NA,TGTGCCAGCAGTCCCGAGACTAGCGGGGAGACCCAGTACTTC,CASSPETSGETQYF
TRBJ2-1,TRBV5-4,TRBD2,NA,TGTGCCAGCAGCTTGAGGCTAGCGGACATGAATGAGCAGTTCTTC,CASSLRLADMNEQFF
TRBJ2-1,TRBV6-2/TRBV6-3,NA,few,TGTGCCAGCGCCAGCTTGGTCAACCCCTACAATGAGCAGTTCTTC,CASASLVNPYNEQFF
TRBJ2-2,TRBV6-2/TRBV6-3,TRBD2,few,TGTGCCAGCAGTCGCCGACTAGCGGGAAGGGTCACCGGGGAGCTGTTTTTT,CASSRRLAGRVTGELFF
TRBJ2-3,TRBV5-1,TRBD1,few,TGCGCCAGCAGCTCCCGGACAGGGTATACAGATACGCAGTATTTT,CASSSRTGYTDTQYF
TRBJ2-1,TRBV3-1,NA,many,TGTGCCAGCAGCCAAGGGGTTCTAAACAATGAGCAGTTCTTC,CASSQGVLNNEQFF
TRBJ2-3,TRBV20-1,TRBD2,NA,TGCAGTGCTCGGACTAGCGGGCACACAGATACGCAGTATTTT,CSARTSGHTDTQYF
TRBJ1-1,TRBV6-2/TRBV6-3,NA,NA,TGTGCCAGCTGCCGGTGGTCGGTCGTGAACACTGAAGCTTTCTTT,CASCRWSVVNTEAFF
TRBJ1-3,TRBV7-2,TRBD1,few,TGTGCCAGCAGCTCAAGGCGGGACAGTGGATTTGGAAACACCATATATTTT,CASSSRRDSGFGNTIYF
TRBJ1-1,TRBV30,NA,many,TGTGCCTGGAAGGGAGGGATGTGGAACACTGAAGCTTTCTTT,CAWKGGMWNTEAFF
TRBJ1-5,TRBV10-2,NA,many,TGCGCCAGCAGCTGGGCGGGGTCGGATCAGCCCCAGCATTTT,CASSWAGSDQPQHF
TRBJ2-6,TRBV25-1,NA,many,TGTGCCAGCAGTCGAGGGGGACATCCCGTTAAAGGGGCCAACGTCCTGACTTTC,CASSRGGHPVKGANVLTF
TRBJ2-4,TRBV4-3,TRBD2,few,TGCGCCAGCAGCCAAGCCCTAGCGGGAGCTGGGAACATTCAGTACTTC,CASSQALAGAGNIQYF
TRBJ2-3,TRBV11-2,TRBD2,many,TGTGCCAGCAGCTTCCGACTAGCGGGCGCGGATACGCAGTATTTT,CASSFRLAGADTQYF
TRBJ1-2,TRBV20-1,TRBD1,NA,TGCAGTGCTAGAGCCACAGGGGGCTCCTCGGGCTACACCTTC,CSARATGGSSGYTF
TRBJ1-3,TRBV9,NA,NA,TGTGCCAGCAGCGTAGCTACCCCCACGGACAGTGGAAACACCATATATTTT,CASSVATPTDSGNTIYF
TRBJ2-6,TRBV5-4,NA,NA,TGTGCCAGCAGCTTGGCCAGGGGGGGCGCCGGGGCCAACGTCCTGACTTTC,CASSLARGGAGANVLTF
TRBJ1-1,TRBV12-5,NA,many,TGTGCTAGTGTATCCTGGGCGCGCACTGAAGCTTTCTTT,CASVSWARTEAFF
TRBJ1-1,TRBV30,NA,once,TGTGCCTGGAGTAAGGCGTCAACGAACACTGAAGCTTTCTTT,CAWSKASTNTEAFF
TRBJ2-5,TRBV6-5,NA,few,TGTGCCAGCACCCGGGGACGTGCCGAGACCCAGTACTTC,CASTRGRAETQYF
TRBJ1-1,TRBV7-9,TRBD1,many,TGTGCCAGCAGCCCGACAGGGGGCAAAGCTTTCTTT,CASSPTGGKAFF
TRBJ2-1,TRBV6-5,TRBD2,few,TGTGCCAGCCTGGCGGGAGTAGGGAATGAGCAGTTCTTC,CASLAGVGNEQFF
TRBJ1-6,TRBV6-7,NA,few,TGTGCCAGCCCTCGCAATTACCCCCACTTT,CASPRNYPHF
TRBJ1-5,TRBV3-1,NA,NA,TGTGCCAGCAGCGAAGGACCAGTCTATCAGCCCCAGCATTTT,CASSEGPVYQPQHF
TRBJ1-2,TRBV6-5,NA,few,TGTGCCAGCAGACGCGGGCAGGAGGAAAGCTATGGCTACACCTTC,CASRRGQEESYGYTF
TRBJ2-3,TRBV30,TRBD2,few,TGTGCCTGGAGTGTATCGGCGGGAGGGAGAGATACGCAGTATTTT,CAWSVSAGGRDTQYF
TRBJ1-5,TRBV19,NA,few,TGTGCCAGTAGTACTAGGACAGCCAATCAGCCCCAGCATTTT,CASSTRTANQPQHF
TRBJ2-2,TRBV9,NA,few,TGTGCCAGCAGCGTAGGCGACAGGAGGAACACCGGGGAGCTGTTTTTT,CASSVGDRRNTGELFF
TRBJ2-3,TRBV28,TRBD1,NA,TGTGCCAGCAGTCCCCGACAGGGGTTGCGGAATACGCAGTATTTT,CASSPRQGLRNTQYF
TRBJ2-5,TRBV5-6,NA,many,TGTGCCAGCAGCTTGAAAGGGCTTACAGAGACCCAGTACTTC,CASSLKGLTETQYF
TRBJ2-7,TRBV25-1,NA,few,TGTGCCAGCAGTCCCACGGGCACCTACGAGCAGTACTTC,CASSPTGTYEQYF
TRBJ1-1,TRBV7-6,NA,many,TGTGCCAGCAGCCCTGAGCTGGGTTGGACTGAAGCTTTCTTT,CASSPELGWTEAFF
TRBJ2-3,TRBV5-1,TRBD1,NA,TGCGCCAGCAGCTTGGGACCAGGGGGTACGCAGTATTTT,CASSLGPGGTQYF
TRBJ1-1,TRBV29-1,TRBD1,NA,TGCAGCGTTGAAGATCCCTTCCCGGGACAGGGGGCGGACACTGAAGCTTTATTT,CSVEDPFPGQGADTEALF
TRBJ2-1,TRBV6-5,NA,NA,TGTGCCAGCAGCCTTGAAAGGGGGGCGGGAAACAATGAGCAGTTCTTC,CASSLERGAGNNEQFF
TRBJ2-3,TRBV29-1,TRBD2,NA,TGCAGCGTTGACACTAGCGGGGGGGATACGCAGTATTTT,CSVDTSGGDTQYF
TRBJ2-2,TRBV30,NA,few,TGTGCCTGGAGTTCACTACAGGGAAAGACCGGGGAGCTGTTTTTT,CAWSSLQGKTGELFF
TRBJ2-3,TRBV20-1,NA,many,TGCAGTGCCAAATTGAGCACAGATACGCAGTATTTT,CSAKLSTDTQYF
TRBJ2-1,TRBV20-1,TRBD2,NA,TGCAGTGCCTCAAGACTAGCGGGAGGGCCATTGATCAATGAGCAGTTCTTC,CSASRLAGGPLINEQFF
TRBJ2-3,TRBV20-1,TRBD1,few,TGCAGTGCTAATGTCCGGGACAGGGGCAGGGATACGCAGTATTTT,CSANVRDRGRDTQYF